This T cell receptor (beta chain) was sequenced in a study of CD8+ T cells in alopecia areata. Markers used for sorting pooled cutaneous lymph node cells were CD4, CD8alpha, NKG2D, NKG2ACE and others. Note on this clone: Antigen unknown. Gene names are mouse gene names. From the germline J gene comes the end of the CDR3, since the read stops 3 residues before it.

Extracted RNA was reverse transcribed into cDNA, the sequencing template. This table comes from immunoSEQ multiplex PCR, and its TCRdb copy is limited to in-frame clones, with some not included. Altogether roughly 260,000 clones were found in the sample, and no singletons occur. Study results and caveats: Lesional scalp, especially alopecia totalis/universalis, showed higher clonality than normal scalp.

Germline CDR1 is NSQYPW and CDR2 is LRSPGD (reference sequence). The CDR3 covers 16 residues. V trimming: 5 bases; J trimming: 6 bases; junction bases outside the gene matches: 6. This TCR derives from a C3H/HeJ mouse with alopecia areata. MHC haplotype: H2-k. The gene calls are TRBV1 and TRBJ1-6; the match to TRBD1 covers 11 bases. TRBJ1-6 is an ORF for which the function is uncertain. The sequenced sample consisted of CD4+ T cells sorted from a lymph node. The chain's CDR3 is CTCSTGTGGSNSPLYF. The covered CDR3 bases are TGCACCTGCAGTACCGGGACAGGGGGAAGTAATTCGCCC.